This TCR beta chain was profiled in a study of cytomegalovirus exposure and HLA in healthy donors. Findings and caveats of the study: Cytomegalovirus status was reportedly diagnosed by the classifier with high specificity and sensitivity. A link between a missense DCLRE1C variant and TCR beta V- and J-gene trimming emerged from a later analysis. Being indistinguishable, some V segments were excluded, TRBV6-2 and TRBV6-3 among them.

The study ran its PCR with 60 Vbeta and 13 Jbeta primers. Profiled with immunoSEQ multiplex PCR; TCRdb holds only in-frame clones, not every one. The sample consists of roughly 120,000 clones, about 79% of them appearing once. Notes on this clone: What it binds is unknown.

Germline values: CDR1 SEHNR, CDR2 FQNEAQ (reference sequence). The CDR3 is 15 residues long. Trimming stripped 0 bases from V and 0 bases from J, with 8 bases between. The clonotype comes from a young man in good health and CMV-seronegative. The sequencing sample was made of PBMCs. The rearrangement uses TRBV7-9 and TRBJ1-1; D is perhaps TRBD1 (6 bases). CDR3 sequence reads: CASSLAGTLNTEAFF. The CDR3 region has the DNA TGTGCCAGCAGCTTAGCCGGGACACTGAACACTGAAGCTTTCTTT.